This TCR beta chain was recorded in a study of Ad26.COV2.S vaccination and SARS-CoV-2 variants. General observations from the study: From the TCR breadth and depth analyses, total T cell responses may have been underestimated. The authors reported substantial breadth in spike-specific CD8+ and CD4+ T cell responses after vaccination.

Of note for this clone: Its antigen is still unknown. Additional DNA sequences in this sample encode the identical CDR3.

Only in-frame clones appear in the TCRdb table, and some are missing; sequencing was by immunoSEQ multiplex PCR. The sample shows approximately 300,000 clones, around 85% of them seen only once. Unmatched junction bases numbered 3, after V lost 4 bases and J lost 6 bases. There are 14 residues in the CDR3. Germline CDR1 and CDR2: SNHLY and FYNNEI. Treatment reported: some 20 received Ad26.COV2.S at low or high dose, single or two shots; about 5 received placebo; per-sample allocation not given. It was on day 63 after the first vaccine or placebo injection that samples were taken. This receptor was obtained from a person aged 18 to 59 who received the Ad26.COV2.S COVID-19 vaccine or a placebo. The sample here was peripheral blood, taken in a trial of Ad26.COV2.S vaccine versus placebo. The chain carries TRBV2 and TRBJ1-5; 10 bases line up with TRBD1. In DNA, the CDR3 is TGTGCCAGCAGTGGACAGGGGGCTTCTCAGCCCCAGCATTTT. Translated: CASSGQGASQPQHF.